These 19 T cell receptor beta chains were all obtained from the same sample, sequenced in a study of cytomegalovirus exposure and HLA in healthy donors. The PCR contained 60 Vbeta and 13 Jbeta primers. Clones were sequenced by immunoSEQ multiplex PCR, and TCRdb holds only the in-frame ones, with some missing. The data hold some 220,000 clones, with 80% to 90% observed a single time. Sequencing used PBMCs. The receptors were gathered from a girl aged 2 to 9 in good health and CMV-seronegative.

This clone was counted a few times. As DNA, the CDR3 is TGTGCCAGCAGTTCTACAGGGAGAAACGCTTTCTTT. Translation gives CASSSTGRNAFF. The chain is built from TRBV7-3 and TRBJ1-1; perhaps TRBD1 as D (6 bases). Germline V gives CDR1 SGHTA, CDR2 FQGTGA. Trimming took 6 bases from V and 11 from J, leaving 16 bases between them. The CDR3 has 12 amino acids.

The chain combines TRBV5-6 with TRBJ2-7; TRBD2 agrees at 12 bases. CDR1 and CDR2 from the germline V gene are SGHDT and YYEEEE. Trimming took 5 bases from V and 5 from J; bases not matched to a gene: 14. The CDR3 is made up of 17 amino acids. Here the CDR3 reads CASRPGLAGPGAHEQYF. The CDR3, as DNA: TGTGCCAGCAGACCGGGACTAGCGGGCCCCGGGGCCCACGAGCAGTACTTC.

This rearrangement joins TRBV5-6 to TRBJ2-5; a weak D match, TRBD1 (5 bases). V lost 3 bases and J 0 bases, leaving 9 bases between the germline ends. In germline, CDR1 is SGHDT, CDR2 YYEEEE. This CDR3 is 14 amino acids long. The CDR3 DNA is TGTGCCAGCAGCTCGACAGAGTACCAAGAGACCCAGTACTTC. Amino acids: CASSSTEYQETQYF.

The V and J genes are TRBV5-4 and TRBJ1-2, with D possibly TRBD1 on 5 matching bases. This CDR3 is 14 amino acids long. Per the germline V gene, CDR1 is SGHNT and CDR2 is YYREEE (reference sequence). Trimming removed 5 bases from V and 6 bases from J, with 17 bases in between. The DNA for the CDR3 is TGTGCCAGCAGATCCACCGGGGGTAGGGATGGCTACACCTTC. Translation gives CASRSTGGRDGYTF. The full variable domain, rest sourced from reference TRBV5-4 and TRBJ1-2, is ETGVTQSPTHLIKTRGQQVTLRCSSQSGHNTVSWYQQALGQGPQFIFQYYREEENGRGNFPPRFSGLQFPNYSSELNVNALELDDSALYLCASRSTGGRDGYTFGSGTRLTVV.

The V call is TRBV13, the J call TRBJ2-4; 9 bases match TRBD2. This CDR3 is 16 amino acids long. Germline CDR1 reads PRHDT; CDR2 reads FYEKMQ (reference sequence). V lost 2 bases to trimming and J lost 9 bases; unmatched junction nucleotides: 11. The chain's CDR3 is CASSLWGGRERGIQYF. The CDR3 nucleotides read TGTGCCAGCAGCTTATGGGGCGGGAGGGAGAGAGGCATTCAGTACTTC.

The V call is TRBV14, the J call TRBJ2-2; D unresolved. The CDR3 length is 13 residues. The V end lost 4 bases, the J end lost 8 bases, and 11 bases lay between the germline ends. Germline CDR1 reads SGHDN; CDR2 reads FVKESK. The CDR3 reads CASSLQIPGELFF. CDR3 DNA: TGTGCCAGCAGCCTGCAGATCCCTGGGGAGCTGTTTTTT. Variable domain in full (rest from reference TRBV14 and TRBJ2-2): EAGVTQFPSHSVIEKGQTVTLRCDPISGHDNLYWYRRVMGKEIKFLLHFVKESKQDESGMPNNRFLAERTGGTYSTLKVQPAELEDSGVYFCASSLQIPGELFFGEGSRLTVL.

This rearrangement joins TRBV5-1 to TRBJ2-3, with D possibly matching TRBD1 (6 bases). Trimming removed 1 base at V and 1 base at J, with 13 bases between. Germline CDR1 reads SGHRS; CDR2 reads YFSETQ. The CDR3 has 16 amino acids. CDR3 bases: TGCGCCAGCAGCTTGATTCAGGGGTGGGGCACAGATACGCAGTATTTT. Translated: CASSLIQGWGTDTQYF.

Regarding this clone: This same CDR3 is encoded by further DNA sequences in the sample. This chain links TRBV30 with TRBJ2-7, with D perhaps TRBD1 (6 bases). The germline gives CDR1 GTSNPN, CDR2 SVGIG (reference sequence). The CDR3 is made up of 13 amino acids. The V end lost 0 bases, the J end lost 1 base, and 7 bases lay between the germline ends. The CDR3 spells CAWSVGASYEQYF. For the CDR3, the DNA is TGTGCCTGGAGTGTGGGGGCTTCCTACGAGCAGTACTTC.

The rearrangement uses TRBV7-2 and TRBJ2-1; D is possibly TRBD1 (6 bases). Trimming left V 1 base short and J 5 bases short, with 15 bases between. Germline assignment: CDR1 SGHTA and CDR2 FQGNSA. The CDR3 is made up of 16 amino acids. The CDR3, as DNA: TGTGCCAGCAGCTTAGGGGTCACCGACAGGAACAATGAGCAGTTCTTC. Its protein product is CASSLGVTDRNNEQFF. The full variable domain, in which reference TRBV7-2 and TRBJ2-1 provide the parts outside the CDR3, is GAGVSQSPSNKVTEKGKDVELRCDPISGHTALYWYRQSLGQGLEFLIYFQGNSAPDKSGLPSDRFSAERTGGSVSTLTIQRTQQEDSAVYLCASSLGVTDRNNEQFFGPGTRLTVL.

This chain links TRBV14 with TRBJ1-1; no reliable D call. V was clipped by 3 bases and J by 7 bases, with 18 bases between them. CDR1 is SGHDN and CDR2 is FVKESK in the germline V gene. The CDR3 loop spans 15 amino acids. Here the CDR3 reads CASSQGILFGDEAFF. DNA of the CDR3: TGTGCCAGCAGCCAGGGGATCCTCTTCGGGGATGAAGCTTTCTTT.

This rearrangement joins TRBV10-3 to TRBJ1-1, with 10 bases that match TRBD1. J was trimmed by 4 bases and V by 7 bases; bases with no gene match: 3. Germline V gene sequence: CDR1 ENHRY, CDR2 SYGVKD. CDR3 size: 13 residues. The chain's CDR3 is CAIKGQGFTEAFF. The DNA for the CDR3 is TGTGCCATCAAGGGACAGGGGTTCACTGAAGCTTTCTTT.

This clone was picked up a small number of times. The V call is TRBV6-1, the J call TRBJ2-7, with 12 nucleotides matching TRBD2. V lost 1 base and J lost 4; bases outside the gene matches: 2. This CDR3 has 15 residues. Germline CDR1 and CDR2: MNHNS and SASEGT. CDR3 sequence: CASSEGLAGVYEQYF. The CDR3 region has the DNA TGTGCCAGCAGTGAAGGACTAGCGGGAGTTTACGAGCAGTACTTC.

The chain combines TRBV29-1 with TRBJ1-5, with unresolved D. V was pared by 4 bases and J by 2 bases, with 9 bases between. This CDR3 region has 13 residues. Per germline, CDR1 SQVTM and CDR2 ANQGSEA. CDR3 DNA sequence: TGCAGCGTTGGGCAGGATGGCAATCAGCCCCAGCATTTT. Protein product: CSVGQDGNQPQHF.

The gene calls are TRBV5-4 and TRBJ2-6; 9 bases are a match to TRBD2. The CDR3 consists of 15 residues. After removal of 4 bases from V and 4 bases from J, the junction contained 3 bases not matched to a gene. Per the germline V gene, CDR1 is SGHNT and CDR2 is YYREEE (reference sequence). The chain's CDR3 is CASSGLANGANVLTF. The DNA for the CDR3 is TGTGCCAGCAGCGGACTAGCGAACGGGGCCAACGTCCTGACTTTC.

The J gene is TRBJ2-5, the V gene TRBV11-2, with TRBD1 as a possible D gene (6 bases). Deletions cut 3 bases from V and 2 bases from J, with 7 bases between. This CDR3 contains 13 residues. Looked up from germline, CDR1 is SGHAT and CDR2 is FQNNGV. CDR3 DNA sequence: TGTGCCAGCAGCTTCCAGGGGCAAGAGACCCAGTACTTC. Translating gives CASSFQGQETQYF.

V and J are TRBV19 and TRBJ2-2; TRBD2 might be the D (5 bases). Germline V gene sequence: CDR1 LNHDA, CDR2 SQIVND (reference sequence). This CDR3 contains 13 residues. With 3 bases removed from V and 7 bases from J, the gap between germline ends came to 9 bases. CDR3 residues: CASSMRLIGELFF. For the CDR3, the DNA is TGTGCCAGTAGTATGCGACTAATCGGGGAGCTGTTTTTT.

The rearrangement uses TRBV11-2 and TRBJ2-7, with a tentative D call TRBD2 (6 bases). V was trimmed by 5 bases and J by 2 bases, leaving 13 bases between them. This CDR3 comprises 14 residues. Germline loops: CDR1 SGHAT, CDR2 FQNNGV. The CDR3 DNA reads TGTGCCAGCAGCCTTAGCGGAGCTACCTACGAGCAGTACTTC. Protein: CASSLSGATYEQYF.

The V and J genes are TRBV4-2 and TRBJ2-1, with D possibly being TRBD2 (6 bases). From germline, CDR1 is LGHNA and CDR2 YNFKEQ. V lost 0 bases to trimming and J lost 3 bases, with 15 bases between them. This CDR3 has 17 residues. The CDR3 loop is CASSQDYVVSGYNEQFF. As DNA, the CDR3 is TGTGCCAGCAGCCAAGATTATGTGGTTAGCGGCTACAATGAGCAGTTCTTC.

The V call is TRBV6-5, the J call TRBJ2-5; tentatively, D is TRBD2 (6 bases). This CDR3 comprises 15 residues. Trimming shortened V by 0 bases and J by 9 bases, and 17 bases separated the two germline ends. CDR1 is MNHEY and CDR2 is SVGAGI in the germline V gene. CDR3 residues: CASSYSGGSGGAQYF. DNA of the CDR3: TGTGCCAGCAGTTACTCCGGCGGCTCCGGAGGGGCCCAGTACTTC.